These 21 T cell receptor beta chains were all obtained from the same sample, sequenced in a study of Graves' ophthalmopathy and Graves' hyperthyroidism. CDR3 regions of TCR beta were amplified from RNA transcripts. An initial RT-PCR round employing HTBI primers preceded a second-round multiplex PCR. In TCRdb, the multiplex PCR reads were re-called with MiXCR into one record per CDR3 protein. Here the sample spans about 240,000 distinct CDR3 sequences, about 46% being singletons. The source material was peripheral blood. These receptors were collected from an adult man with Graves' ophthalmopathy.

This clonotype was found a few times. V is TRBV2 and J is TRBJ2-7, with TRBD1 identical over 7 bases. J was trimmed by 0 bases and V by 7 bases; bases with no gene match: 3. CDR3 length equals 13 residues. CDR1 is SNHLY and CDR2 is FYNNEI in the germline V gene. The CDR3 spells CASNRDSSYEQYF. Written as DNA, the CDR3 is TGTGCCAGCAATAGGGACAGCTCCTACGAGCAGTACTTC. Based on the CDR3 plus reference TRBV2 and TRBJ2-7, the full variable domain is EPEVTQTPSHQVTQMGQEVILRCVPISNHLYFYWYRQILGQKVEFLVSFYNNEISEKSEIFDDQFSVERPDGSNFTLKIRSTKLEDSAMYFCASNRDSSYEQYFGPGTRLTVT.

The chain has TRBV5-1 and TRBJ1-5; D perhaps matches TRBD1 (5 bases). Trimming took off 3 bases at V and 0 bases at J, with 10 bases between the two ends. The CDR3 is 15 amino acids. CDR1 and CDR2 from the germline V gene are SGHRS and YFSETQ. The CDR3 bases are TGCGCCAGCAGCTGGGGGGGTTATAGCAATCAGCCCCAGCATTTT. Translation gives CASSWGGYSNQPQHF.

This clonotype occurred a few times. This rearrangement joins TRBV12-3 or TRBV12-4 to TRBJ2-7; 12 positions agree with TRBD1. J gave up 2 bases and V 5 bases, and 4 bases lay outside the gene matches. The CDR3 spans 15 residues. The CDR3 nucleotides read TGTGCCAGCAGTATCGGGACAGGGGGCCCCTACGAGCAGTACTTC. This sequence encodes CASSIGTGGPYEQYF.

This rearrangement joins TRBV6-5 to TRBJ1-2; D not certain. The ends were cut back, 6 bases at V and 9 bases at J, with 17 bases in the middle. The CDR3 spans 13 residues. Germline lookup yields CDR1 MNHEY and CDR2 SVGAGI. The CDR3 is CASRGAQRASYTF. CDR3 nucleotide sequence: TGTGCCAGCAGGGGAGCACAGAGGGCGAGCTACACCTTC.

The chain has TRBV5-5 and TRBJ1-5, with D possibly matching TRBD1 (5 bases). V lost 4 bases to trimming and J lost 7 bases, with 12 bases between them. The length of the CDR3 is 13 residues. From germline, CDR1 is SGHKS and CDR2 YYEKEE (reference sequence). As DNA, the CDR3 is TGTGCCAGCAGCCCTGGGGGGGACCAGCCCCAGCATTTT. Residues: CASSPGGDQPQHF.

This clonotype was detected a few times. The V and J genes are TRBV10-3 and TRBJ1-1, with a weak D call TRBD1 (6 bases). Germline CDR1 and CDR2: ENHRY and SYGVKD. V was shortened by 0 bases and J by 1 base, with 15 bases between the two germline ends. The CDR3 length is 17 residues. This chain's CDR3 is CAISESQGRGPNTEAFF. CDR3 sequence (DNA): TGTGCCATCAGTGAGTCACAGGGAAGGGGACCGAACACTGAAGCTTTCTTT.

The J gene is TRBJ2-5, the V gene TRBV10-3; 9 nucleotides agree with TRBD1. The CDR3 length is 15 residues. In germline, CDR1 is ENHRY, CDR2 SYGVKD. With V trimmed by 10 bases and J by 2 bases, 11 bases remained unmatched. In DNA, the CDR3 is TGTGCCAGCAGGACCGGGACAGGGTATCAAGAGACCCAGTACTTC. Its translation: CASRTGTGYQETQYF.

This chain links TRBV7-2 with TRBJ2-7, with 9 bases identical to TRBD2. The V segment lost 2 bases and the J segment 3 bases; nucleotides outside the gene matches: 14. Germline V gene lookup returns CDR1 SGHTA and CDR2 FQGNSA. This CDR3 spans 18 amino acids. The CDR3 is CASSLSWARTSVNYEQYF. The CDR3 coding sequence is TGTGCCAGCAGCTTATCTTGGGCTCGGACTAGCGTAAACTACGAGCAGTACTTC.

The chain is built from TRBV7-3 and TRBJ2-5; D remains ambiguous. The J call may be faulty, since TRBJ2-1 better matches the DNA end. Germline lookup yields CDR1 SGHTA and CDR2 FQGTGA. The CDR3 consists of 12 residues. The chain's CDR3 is CASSHPRGQQFF. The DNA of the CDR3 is TGTGCCAGCAGTCACCCTCGCGGACAGCAGTTCTTC.

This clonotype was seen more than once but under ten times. The CDR3 nucleotides read TGTGCCAGCAGTCCAGGTAAAGGGTTAGTATACGAGCAGTACTTC. This codes for CASSPGKGLVYEQYF. This chain connects TRBV7-9 to TRBJ2-7; no clear D. The CDR3 totals 15 residues. V was shortened by 6 bases and J by 4 bases, with 19 bases between the two germline ends. Germline V gene data show CDR1 as SEHNR and CDR2 as FQNEAQ (reference sequence).

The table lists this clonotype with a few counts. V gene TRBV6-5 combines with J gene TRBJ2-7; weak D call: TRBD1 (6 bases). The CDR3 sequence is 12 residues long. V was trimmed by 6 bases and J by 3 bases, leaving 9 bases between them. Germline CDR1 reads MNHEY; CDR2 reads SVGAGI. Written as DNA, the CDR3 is TGTGCCAGCAGGGTACAGGGCTACGAGCAGTACTTC. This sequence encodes CASRVQGYEQYF.

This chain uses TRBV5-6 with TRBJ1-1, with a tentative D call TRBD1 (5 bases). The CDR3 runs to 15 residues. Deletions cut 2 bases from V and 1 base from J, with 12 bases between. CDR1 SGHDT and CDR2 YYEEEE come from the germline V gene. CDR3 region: CASSFMGGWNTEAFF. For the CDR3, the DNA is TGTGCCAGCAGCTTCATGGGGGGGTGGAACACTGAAGCTTTCTTT.

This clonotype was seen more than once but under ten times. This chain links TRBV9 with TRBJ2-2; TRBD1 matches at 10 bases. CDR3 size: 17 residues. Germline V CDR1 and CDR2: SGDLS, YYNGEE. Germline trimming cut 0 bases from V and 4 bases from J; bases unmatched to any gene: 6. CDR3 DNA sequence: TGTGCCAGCAGCGTAGCTGGACAGGGGGAGTTCACCGGGGAGCTGTTTTTT. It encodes CASSVAGQGEFTGELFF.

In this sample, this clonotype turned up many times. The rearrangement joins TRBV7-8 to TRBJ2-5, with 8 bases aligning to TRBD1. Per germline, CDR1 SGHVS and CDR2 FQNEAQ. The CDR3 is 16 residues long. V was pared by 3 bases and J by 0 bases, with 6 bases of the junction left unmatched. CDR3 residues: CASSFIGQGDQETQYF. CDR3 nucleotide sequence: TGTGCCAGCAGCTTTATTGGACAGGGAGACCAAGAGACCCAGTACTTC.

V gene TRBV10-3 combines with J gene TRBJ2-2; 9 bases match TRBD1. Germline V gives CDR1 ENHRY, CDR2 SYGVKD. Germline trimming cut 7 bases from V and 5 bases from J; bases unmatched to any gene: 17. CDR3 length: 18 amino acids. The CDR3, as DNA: TGTGCCATCACCTACCGGACAGGGGCAAGTCTGGGTACCGGGGAGCTGTTTTTT. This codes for CAITYRTGASLGTGELFF.

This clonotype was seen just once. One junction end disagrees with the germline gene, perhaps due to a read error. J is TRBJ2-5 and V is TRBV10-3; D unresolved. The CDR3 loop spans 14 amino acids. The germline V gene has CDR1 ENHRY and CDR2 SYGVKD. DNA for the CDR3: TGTGCCAGCAGTGAGTGGCCGCACCAAGAGACCCAGTACTTC. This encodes CASSEWPHQETQYF.

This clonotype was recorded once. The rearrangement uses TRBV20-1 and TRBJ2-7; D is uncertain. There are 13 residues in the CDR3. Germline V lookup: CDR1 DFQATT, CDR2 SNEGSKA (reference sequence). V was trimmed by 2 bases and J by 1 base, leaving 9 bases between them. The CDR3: CSARLEDSYEQYF. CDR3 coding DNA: TGCAGTGCTAGACTGGAAGATTCCTACGAGCAGTACTTC.

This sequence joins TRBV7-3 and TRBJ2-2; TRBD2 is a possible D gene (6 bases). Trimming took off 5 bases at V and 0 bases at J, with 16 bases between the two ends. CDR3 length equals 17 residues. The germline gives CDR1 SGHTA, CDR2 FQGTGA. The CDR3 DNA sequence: TGTGCCAGCAGCCTCGAGGTAGCGGTAACGAACACCGGGGAGCTGTTTTTT. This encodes CASSLEVAVTNTGELFF. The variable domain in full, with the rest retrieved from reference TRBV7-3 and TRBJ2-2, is GAGVSQTPSNKVTEKGKYVELRCDPISGHTALYWYRQSLGQGPEFLIYFQGTGAADDSGLPNDRFFAVRPEGSVSTLKIQRTERGDSAVYLCASSLEVAVTNTGELFFGEGSRLTVL.

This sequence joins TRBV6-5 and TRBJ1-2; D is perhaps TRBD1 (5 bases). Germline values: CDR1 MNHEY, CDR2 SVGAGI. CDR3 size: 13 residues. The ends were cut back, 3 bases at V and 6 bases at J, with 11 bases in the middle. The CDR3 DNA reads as TGTGCCAGCAGTTATGGGGGGGTGGATGGCTACACCTTC. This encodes CASSYGGVDGYTF.

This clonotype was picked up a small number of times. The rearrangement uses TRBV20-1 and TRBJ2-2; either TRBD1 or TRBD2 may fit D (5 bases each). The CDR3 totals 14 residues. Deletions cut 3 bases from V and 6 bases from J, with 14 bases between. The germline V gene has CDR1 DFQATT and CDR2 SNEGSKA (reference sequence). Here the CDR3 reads CSARRGRVAGELFF. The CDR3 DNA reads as TGCAGTGCTAGGAGGGGAAGAGTCGCCGGGGAGCTGTTTTTT.

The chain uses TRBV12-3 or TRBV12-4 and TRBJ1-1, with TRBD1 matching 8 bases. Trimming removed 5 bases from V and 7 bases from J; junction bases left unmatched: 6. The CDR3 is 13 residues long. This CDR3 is CASSPGQGDEAFF. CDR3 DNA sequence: TGTGCCAGCAGTCCAGGACAGGGAGATGAAGCTTTCTTT.